This T cell receptor (beta chain) came from a study of T cell responses to AZD1222 COVID-19 vaccine. Looking at the study overall: Pooled together were second doses at about 4 or about 12 weeks.

Clones were read by immunoSEQ multiplex PCR, and TCRdb kept only the in-frame ones, dropping some. The repertoire has about 45,000 clones, around 80% of them found once; the top ten carry around 3.9%. The sequence derives from an adult in good health. Sequencing was performed on peripheral blood, taken on day 0 of AZD1222 vaccination.

Here the CDR3 reads CASSKAPEGATNEKLFF. The DNA for the CDR3 is TGTGCCAGCAGCAAAGCGCCTGAGGGAGCAACTAATGAAAAACTGTTTTTT. The chain uses TRBV21-1 and TRBJ1-4. TRBV21-1 is a known pseudogene. The CDR3 has 17 amino acids.